This is a list of T cell receptor beta chains from one sample in a study of T cells in Graves' hyperthyroidism and ophthalmopathy. TCRdb reprocessed the multiplex PCR reads with MiXCR, giving one entry per CDR3 protein. The sample lists 600,000 or so distinct CDR3 sequences; about 14% were seen once. The source material was blood. The receptors shown here come from a woman aged 45-59 years with Graves' ophthalmopathy. The CDR3 runs from the conserved cysteine through the conserved F or W. The order of the fields is D gene, V gene, clone size, J gene, CDR3 protein, CDR3 DNA. A D gene is named only where the DNA matches it firmly. The listing skips clone size in some rows; elsewhere it reads once, few, many or a size class.

.	TRBV7-8	many	TRBJ2-5	CASSTDRYQETQYF	TGTGCCAGCAGCACCGACAGGTACCAAGAGACCCAGTACTTC
TRBD2	TRBV28	few	TRBJ2-3	CASSVGLAAFTDTQYF	TGTGCCAGCAGTGTGGGACTAGCGGCTTTCACAGATACGCAGTATTTT
.	TRBV25-1	once	TRBJ2-1	CASSVGGVGYNEQFF	TGTGCCAGCAGTGTTGGGGGAGTGGGTTACAATGAGCAGTTCTTC
TRBD1	TRBV12-3/TRBV12-4	.	TRBJ2-2	CASSLRDGGRGGELFF	TGTGCCAGCAGTTTAAGGGATGGGGGCAGGGGGGGGGAGCTGTTTTTT
.	TRBV7-2	many	TRBJ1-2	CASSLVGGRQNYGYTF	TGTGCCAGCAGCTTAGTTGGCGGCAGACAGAACTATGGCTACACCTTC
TRBD2	TRBV7-9	many	TRBJ2-3	CASSLGGAGAQDTQYF	TGTGCCAGCAGCTTAGGGGGAGCGGGAGCGCAAGATACGCAGTATTTT
.	TRBV30	many	TRBJ1-6	CAWSVLRRRLGALHF	TGTGCCTGGAGTGTACTGAGGAGGCGGTTGGGTGCCCTCCACTTT
.	TRBV12-3/TRBV12-4	many	TRBJ1-3	CASSLESGTTGNTIYF	TGTGCCAGCAGTTTAGAGTCAGGGACCACTGGAAACACCATATATTTT
.	TRBV29-1	.	TRBJ1-2	CSVEGLRGDYGYTF	TGCAGCGTTGAAGGCCTGCGGGGAGACTATGGCTACACCTTC
.	TRBV9	few	TRBJ2-6	CASSPNPVTSGANVLTF	TGTGCCAGCAGCCCAAACCCAGTCACCTCTGGGGCCAACGTCCTGACTTTC
.	TRBV28	many	TRBJ2-5	CASRTQGETQYF	TGTGCCAGCAGGACCCAGGGGGAGACCCAGTACTTC
.	TRBV29-1	.	TRBJ2-7	CSVVNPQGAYF	TGCAGCGTTGTTAATCCGCAGGGAGCGTACTTC
TRBD2	TRBV4-3	many	TRBJ2-2	CASSQGGASGSLDTGELFF	TGCGCCAGCAGCCAAGGGGGCGCTAGCGGGAGCCTGGACACCGGGGAGCTGTTTTTT
TRBD2	TRBV24-1	many	TRBJ2-7	CATSDTPGLAGAAEQYF	TGTGCCACCAGTGATACCCCCGGACTAGCGGGAGCAGCCGAGCAGTACTTC
.	TRBV7-2	many	TRBJ2-7	CASSFPSHAYEQYF	TGTGCCAGCAGCTTCCCCAGCCATGCCTACGAGCAGTACTTC
.	TRBV10-3	many	TRBJ2-1	CAISERREIGYNEQFF	TGTGCCATCAGTGAGCGCCGGGAGATAGGTTACAATGAGCAGTTCTTC
.	TRBV6-1	.	TRBJ2-5	CASRELAKETQYF	TGTGCCAGCAGAGAGCTAGCGAAAGAGACCCAGTACTTC
.	TRBV7-2	few	TRBJ2-2	CASSLVVQGTNTGELFF	TGTGCCAGCAGCTTAGTCGTGCAGGGAACGAACACCGGGGAGCTGTTTTTT
TRBD1	TRBV6-6	many	TRBJ2-3	CASSYPRTGGPDTQYF	TGTGCCAGCAGTTACCCCCGGACAGGGGGACCAGATACGCAGTATTTT
TRBD2	TRBV6-2/TRBV6-3	.	TRBJ2-1	CASSYRTSGSIYNEQFF	TGTGCCAGCAGTTACAGGACTAGCGGGAGTATCTACAATGAGCAGTTCTTC
.	TRBV27	many	TRBJ2-1	CASSLSLSPYNEQFF	TGTGCCAGCAGTTTATCGCTAAGCCCCTACAATGAGCAGTTCTTC
TRBD2	TRBV7-2	many	TRBJ2-1	CASSLEPGGMGNEQFF	TGTGCCAGCAGCTTAGAGCCGGGGGGAATGGGAAATGAGCAGTTCTTC
.	TRBV2	many	TRBJ2-3	CASFGHLSTDTQYF	TGTGCCAGCTTCGGGCACCTTAGCACAGATACGCAGTATTTT
.	TRBV20-1	.	TRBJ2-1	CSAREEGGSYNEQFF	TGCAGTGCTAGGGAGGAGGGCGGGTCCTACAATGAGCAGTTCTTC
.	TRBV7-9	many	TRBJ2-7	CASSLVIGWHYEQYF	TGTGCCAGCAGCTTAGTTATAGGGTGGCACTACGAGCAGTACTTC
TRBD1	TRBV27	.	TRBJ1-4	CASRRDRGNEKLFF	TGTGCCAGCAGACGGGACAGGGGGAATGAAAAACTGTTTTTT
TRBD2	TRBV7-2	many	TRBJ2-3	CASSFRLAGAYSTDTQYF	TGTGCCAGCAGCTTCCGACTAGCGGGAGCTTACAGCACAGATACGCAGTATTTT
.	TRBV20-1	few	TRBJ2-3	CSASRGISSTDTQYF	TGCAGTGCTAGCAGGGGAATCTCTAGCACAGATACGCAGTATTTT
.	TRBV6-2/TRBV6-3	many	TRBJ2-7	CASGTDGGAYEQYF	TGTGCCAGCGGTACCGACGGAGGGGCCTACGAGCAGTACTTC
.	TRBV3-1	once	TRBJ2-1	CASSPETGHYNEQFF	TGTGCCAGCAGCCCCGAGACGGGACACTACAATGAGCAGTTCTTC
TRBD1	TRBV12-3/TRBV12-4	many	TRBJ1-1	CASSPGTGGMGTEAFF	TGTGCCAGCAGCCCCGGGACAGGGGGTATGGGCACTGAAGCTTTCTTT
TRBD1	TRBV12-3/TRBV12-4	.	TRBJ1-3	CASSPKDRGHPGNTIYF	TGTGCCAGCAGCCCGAAGGACAGGGGACACCCTGGAAACACCATATATTTT
TRBD1	TRBV24-1	.	TRBJ2-5	CATSDPGQGGQETQYF	TGTGCCACCAGTGACCCGGGACAGGGTGGACAAGAGACCCAGTACTTC
.	TRBV20-1	.	TRBJ1-3	CSAKVPGMTAISGNTIYF	TGCAGTGCTAAAGTTCCGGGGATGACAGCTATCTCTGGAAACACCATATATTTT
.	TRBV4-2	many	TRBJ2-2	CASSQGGGTHTGELFF	TGTGCCAGCAGCCAAGGTGGAGGAACCCACACCGGGGAGCTGTTTTTT
.	TRBV12-3/TRBV12-4	.	TRBJ1-3	CASTVTGSGNTIYF	TGTGCCAGCACCGTGACCGGCTCTGGAAACACCATATATTTT
TRBD2	TRBV7-2	.	TRBJ2-3	CASSLSRLAGVDTQYF	TGTGCCAGCAGCTTGTCTCGACTAGCGGGAGTGGATACGCAGTATTTT
.	TRBV7-9	.	TRBJ2-2	CASPPEVWAGELFF	TGTGCCAGCCCCCCGGAGGTCTGGGCGGGGGAGCTGTTTTTT
.	TRBV6-1	few	TRBJ2-7	CASRPGTLEQYF	TGTGCCAGCAGGCCCGGGACCTTAGAGCAGTACTTC
.	TRBV30	many	TRBJ2-1	CAWMSKSSYNEQFF	TGTGCCTGGATGAGCAAGAGCTCCTACAATGAGCAGTTCTTC
.	TRBV28	many	TRBJ2-5	CASVPLLGSKETQYF	TGTGCCAGCGTACCCCTCCTCGGGTCTAAAGAGACCCAGTACTTC
TRBD2	TRBV4-1	few	TRBJ2-3	CASSPASGRAAADTQYF	TGCGCCAGCAGCCCTGCTAGCGGGAGGGCCGCCGCAGATACGCAGTATTTT
.	TRBV12-3/TRBV12-4	many	TRBJ1-3	CASNPYSSGNTIYF	TGTGCCAGCAACCCTTATAGCTCTGGAAACACCATATATTTT
TRBD1	TRBV7-2	many	TRBJ1-2	CASSAPGQGRNYGYTF	TGTGCCAGCAGCGCCCCGGGACAGGGGAGGAACTATGGCTACACCTTC
TRBD1	TRBV7-9	.	TRBJ1-2	CASSLGDSLYGYTF	TGTGCCAGCAGCTTAGGGGACAGCCTCTATGGCTACACCTTC
TRBD2	TRBV27	many	TRBJ2-1	CASSPRQLAGKYNEQFF	TGTGCCAGCAGTCCCCGCCAACTAGCGGGGAAGTACAATGAGCAGTTCTTC
.	TRBV14	.	TRBJ1-2	CASSQDFYGYTF	TGTGCCAGCAGCCAAGATTTCTATGGCTACACCTTC
TRBD1	TRBV28	many	TRBJ1-3	CASSLPLPSGQGAGNTIYF	TGTGCCAGCAGTTTGCCCCTACCTTCGGGACAGGGGGCTGGAAACACCATATATTTT